These T cell receptor beta chains were read from a single sample in a study of somatic mutations in cytotoxic T cells in rheumatoid arthritis. Sequenced by immunoSEQ multiplex PCR; TCRdb stores in-frame clones only, minus some. Here the sample spans tens of thousands of clones, 70% to 90% being singletons. Input material: CD8+ T cells sorted from blood. The receptors originated from an adult with rheumatoid arthritis. Each CDR3 is given with its conserved first and last residue. Clone size appears in some rows only: once, few, many, or a class for an expanded clone.

>TRBJ2-7|-|TRBV7-9
CASSLKGDSYEQYF
>TRBJ1-6|-|TRBV7-3
CASSLSSYNSPLHF
>TRBJ1-3|-|TRBV19
CASNTPGRNSGNTIYF
>TRBJ1-1|-|TRBV4-2
CASSQDRGGVNTEAFF
>TRBJ2-7|-|TRBV11-2
CASSLGPDLRTYEQYF
>TRBJ1-2|-|TRBV2
CASSEAEIYGYTF
>TRBJ2-1|-|TRBV6-6
CASSGTENNEQFF
>TRBJ1-1|-|TRBV13
CASSLVTGNTEAFF
>TRBJ2-7|few|TRBV4-1
CASSQRSGDRGGEQYF
>TRBJ1-1|once|TRBV19
CASSINSGTEAFF
>TRBJ2-7|once|TRBV18
CASSPGAGKYEQYF
>TRBJ2-7|-|TRBV13
CASSYGQGDLHEQYF
>TRBJ1-1|once|TRBV6-5
CASASSDTEAFF
>TRBJ1-2|-|TRBV29-1
CSVDVTTGGAGYTF
>TRBJ1-1|once|TRBV5-6
CASSSKFRDRGSLNTEAFF
>TRBJ1-2|-|TRBV4-2
CASSHTGGTAPYGYTF
>TRBJ1-1|-|TRBV9
CASSAGFTTTEAFF
>TRBJ2-5|-|TRBV6-1
CASSEGAGGPETQYF
>TRBJ1-1|few|TRBV7-6
CASSADRKTEAFF
>TRBJ1-2|-|TRBV27
CASSLGPGLSYGYTF
>TRBJ2-1|-|TRBV7-9
CASSSTGTEYFNEQFF
>TRBJ1-5|-|TRBV10-2
CATSTGTLSNQPQHF
>TRBJ2-2|-|TRBV6-5
CASRGGLRWTGELFF
>TRBJ2-3|medium-sized|TRBV6-4
CASSVGSTDTQYF
>TRBJ1-1|few|TRBV9
CASSVEPGRSTEAFF
>TRBJ1-1|-|TRBV6-1
CASSVNGDTEAFF
>TRBJ1-5|-|TRBV2
CASIGGENQPQHF
>TRBJ2-1|-|TRBV5-1
CASSLGSSFDEQFF
>TRBJ2-2|-|TRBV15
CATSRSGQGYTGELFF
>TRBJ2-3|-|TRBV7-2
CASSLVISASGGDTQYF
>TRBJ2-7|-|TRBV2
CASSPGLAGVYFEQYF
>TRBJ2-1|once|TRBV15
CATSRDLDTDNEQFF
>TRBJ2-2|few|TRBV6-4
CASSEGQGNTGELFF
>TRBJ1-1|-|TRBV6-1
CASSRDRGLNTEAFF
>TRBJ2-7|few|TRBV7-8
CASSLAGAGGPYEQYF
>TRBJ1-4|-|TRBV6-1
CASSEEGTWGEGNEKLFF